This TCR beta chain was identified in a study of cytomegalovirus exposure and HLA in healthy donors. Use of 60 Vbeta and 13 Jbeta primers characterized the PCR. Only in-frame clones appear in the TCRdb table, and some are missing; sequencing was by immunoSEQ multiplex PCR. The sample holds about 140,000 clones. Germline trimming cut 1 base from V and 7 bases from J; bases unmatched to any gene: 13. CDR1 and CDR2 from the germline V gene are SQVTM and ANQGSEA. This CDR3 region has 17 residues. The sample comprised PBMCs. This chain links TRBV29-1 with TRBJ2-1; 10 nucleotides match TRBD2. This receptor was taken from a male donor in good health and CMV-seronegative. CDR3 sequence: CSVEVRRVAGGKNEQFF. DNA for the CDR3: TGCAGCGTTGAAGTCCGTAGGGTAGCGGGAGGAAAGAATGAGCAGTTCTTC.